This T cell receptor (beta chain) was found in a study of shared clonotypes between healthy human individuals. Overall study findings and caveats: Sharing across a handful of donors was seen in 4.5% to 6.5% of naive CD4 clonotypes.

Repertoires were generated with immunoSEQ multiplex PCR, while TCRdb's copy carries only in-frame clones and drops some. The sample has about 1,900,000 clones; about 95% are singletons. CDR3 length: 12 residues. V was shortened by 10 bases and J by 4 bases, with 12 bases between the two germline ends. Germline V gene data show CDR1 as MDHEN and CDR2 as SYDVKM. Naivety among CD8 cells was defined by CD45RO negativity and positive CCR7 selection, thereby excluding terminally differentiated effector memory CD45RA+ cells. Concerning this clone itself: As yet, its antigen is unknown.

This chain links TRBV28 with TRBJ2-3; D not certain. The sequence derives from a man aged 18 to 35 in good health. Sequencing input: naive CD8+ T cells sorted from blood. CDR3 residues: CATQWYADTQYF. The CDR3, as DNA: TGTGCCACCCAATGGTACGCAGATACGCAGTATTTT.